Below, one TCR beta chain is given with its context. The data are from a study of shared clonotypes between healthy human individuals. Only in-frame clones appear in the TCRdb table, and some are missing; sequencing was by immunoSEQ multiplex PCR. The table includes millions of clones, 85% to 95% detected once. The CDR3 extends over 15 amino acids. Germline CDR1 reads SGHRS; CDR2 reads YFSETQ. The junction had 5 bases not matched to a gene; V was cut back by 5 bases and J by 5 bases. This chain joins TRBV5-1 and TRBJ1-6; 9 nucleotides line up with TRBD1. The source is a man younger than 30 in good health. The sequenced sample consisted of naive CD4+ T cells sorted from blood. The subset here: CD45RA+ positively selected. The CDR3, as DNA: TGCGCCAGCAGACAACAGGGGGCAGATAATTCACCCCTCCACTTT. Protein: CASRQQGADNSPLHF. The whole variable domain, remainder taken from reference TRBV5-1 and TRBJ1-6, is KAGVTQTPRYLIKTRGQQVTLSCSPISGHRSVSWYQQTPGQGLQFLFEYFSETQRNKGNFPGRFSGRQFSNSRSEMNVSTLELGDSALYLCASRQQGADNSPLHFGNGTRLTVT.